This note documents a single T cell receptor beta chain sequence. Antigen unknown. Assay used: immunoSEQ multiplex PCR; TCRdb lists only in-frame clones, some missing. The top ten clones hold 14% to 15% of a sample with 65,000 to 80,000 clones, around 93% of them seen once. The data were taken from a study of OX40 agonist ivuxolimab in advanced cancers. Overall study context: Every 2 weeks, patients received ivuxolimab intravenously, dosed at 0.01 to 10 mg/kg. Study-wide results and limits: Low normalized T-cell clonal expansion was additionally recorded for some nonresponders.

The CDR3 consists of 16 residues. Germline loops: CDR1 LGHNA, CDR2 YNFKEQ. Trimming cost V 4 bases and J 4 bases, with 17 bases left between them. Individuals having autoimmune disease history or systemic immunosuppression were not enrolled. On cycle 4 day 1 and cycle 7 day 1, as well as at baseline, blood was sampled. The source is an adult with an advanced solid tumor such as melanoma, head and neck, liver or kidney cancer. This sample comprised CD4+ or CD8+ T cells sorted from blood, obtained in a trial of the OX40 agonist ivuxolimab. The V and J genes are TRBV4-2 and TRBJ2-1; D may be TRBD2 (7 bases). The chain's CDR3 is CASSPQGLAVYNEQFF. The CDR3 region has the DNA TGTGCCAGCAGCCCTCAGGGGCTAGCGGTTTACAATGAGCAGTTCTTC.